Described below is a single T cell receptor (beta chain) sequence and its context. The data are from a study of cytomegalovirus exposure and HLA in healthy donors. The germline gives CDR1 SGHNT, CDR2 YYREEE (reference sequence). The CDR3 runs to 15 residues. Trimming removed 0 bases from V and 6 bases from J; junction bases left unmatched: 6. PCR used 60 Vbeta primers and 13 Jbeta primers. Sequencing used immunoSEQ multiplex PCR; TCRdb keeps in-frame clones, though not all of them. This table has some 130,000 clones, 65% to 80% appearing once. Sequenced input: PBMCs. This sequence originates from a man aged 25-45 years in good health and CMV-seronegative. This rearrangement joins TRBV5-4 to TRBJ2-1, with 7 bases aligning to TRBD1. CDR3 amino acids: CASSLAGGTGNEQFF. The CDR3 coding sequence is TGTGCCAGCAGCTTGGCAGGGGGAACGGGCAATGAGCAGTTCTTC.